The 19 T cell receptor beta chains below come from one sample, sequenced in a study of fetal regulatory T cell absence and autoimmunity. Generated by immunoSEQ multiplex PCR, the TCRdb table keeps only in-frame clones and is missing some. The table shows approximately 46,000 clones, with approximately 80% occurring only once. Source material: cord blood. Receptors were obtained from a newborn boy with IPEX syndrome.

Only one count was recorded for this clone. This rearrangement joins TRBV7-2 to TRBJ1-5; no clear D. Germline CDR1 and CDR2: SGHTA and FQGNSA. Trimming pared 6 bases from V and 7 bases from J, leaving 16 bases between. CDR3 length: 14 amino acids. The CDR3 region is CASSFNPRSQPQHF. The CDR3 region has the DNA TGTGCCAGCAGTTTTAATCCCCGAAGCCAGCCCCAGCATTTT. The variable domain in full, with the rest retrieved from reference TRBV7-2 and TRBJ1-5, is GAGVSQSPSNKVTEKGKDVELRCDPISGHTALYWYRQSLGQGLEFLIYFQGNSAPDKSGLPSDRFSAERTGGSVSTLTIQRTQQEDSAVYLCASSFNPRSQPQHFGDGTRLSIL.

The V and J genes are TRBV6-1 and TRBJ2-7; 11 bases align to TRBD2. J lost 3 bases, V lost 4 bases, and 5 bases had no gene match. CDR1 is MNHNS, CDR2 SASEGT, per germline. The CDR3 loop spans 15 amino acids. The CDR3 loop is CASSVAGTSGYEQYF. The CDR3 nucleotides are TGTGCCAGCAGTGTTGCCGGGACTAGCGGCTACGAGCAGTACTTC.

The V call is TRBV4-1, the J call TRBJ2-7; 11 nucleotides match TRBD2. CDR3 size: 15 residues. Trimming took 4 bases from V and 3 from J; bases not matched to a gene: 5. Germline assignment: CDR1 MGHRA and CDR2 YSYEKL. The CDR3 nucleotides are TGCGCCAGCAGCCGTTCTAGCGGGAGGCTCTACGAGCAGTACTTC. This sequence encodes CASSRSSGRLYEQYF.

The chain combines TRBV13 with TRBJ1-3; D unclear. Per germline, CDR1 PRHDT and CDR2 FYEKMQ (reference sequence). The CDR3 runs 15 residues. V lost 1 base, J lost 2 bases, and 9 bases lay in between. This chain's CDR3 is CASSLEGGTGNTIYF. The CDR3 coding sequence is TGTGCCAGCAGCTTAGAGGGAGGAACTGGAAACACCATATATTTT.

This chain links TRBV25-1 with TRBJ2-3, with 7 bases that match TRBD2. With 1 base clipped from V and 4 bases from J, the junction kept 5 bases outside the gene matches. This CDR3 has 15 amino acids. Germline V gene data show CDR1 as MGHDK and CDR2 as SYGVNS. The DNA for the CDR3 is TGTGCCAGCAGTGAATCGGGGGGAGGGCCAGATACGCAGTATTTT. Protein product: CASSESGGGPDTQYF.

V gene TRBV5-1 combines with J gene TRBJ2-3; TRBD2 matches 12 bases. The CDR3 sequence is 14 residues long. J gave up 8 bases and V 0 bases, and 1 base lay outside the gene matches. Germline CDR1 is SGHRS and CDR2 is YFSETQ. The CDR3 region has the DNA TGCGCCAGCAGCTTGGGGACTAGCGGGATTACGCAGTATTTT. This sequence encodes CASSLGTSGITQYF.

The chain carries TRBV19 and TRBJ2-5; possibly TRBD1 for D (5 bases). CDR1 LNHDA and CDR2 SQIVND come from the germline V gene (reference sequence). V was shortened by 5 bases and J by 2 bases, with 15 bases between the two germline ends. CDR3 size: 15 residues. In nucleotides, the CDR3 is TGTGCCAGTAGTTCAGCAGGGAAGAGGCAAGAGACCCAGTACTTC. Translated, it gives CASSSAGKRQETQYF.

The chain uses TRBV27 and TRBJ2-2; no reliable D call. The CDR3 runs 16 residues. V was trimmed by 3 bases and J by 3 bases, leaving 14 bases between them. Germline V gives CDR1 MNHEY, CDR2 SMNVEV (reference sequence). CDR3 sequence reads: CASSFFGQADTGELFF. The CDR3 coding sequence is TGTGCCAGCAGTTTTTTCGGGCAGGCGGACACCGGGGAGCTGTTTTTT.

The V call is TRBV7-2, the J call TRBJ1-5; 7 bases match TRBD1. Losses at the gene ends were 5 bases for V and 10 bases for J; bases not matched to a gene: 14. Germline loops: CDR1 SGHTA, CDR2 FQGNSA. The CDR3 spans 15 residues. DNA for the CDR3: TGTGCCAGCAGCCCGAGACAGGGAGGTAACTTACCCCAGCATTTT. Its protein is CASSPRQGGNLPQHF.

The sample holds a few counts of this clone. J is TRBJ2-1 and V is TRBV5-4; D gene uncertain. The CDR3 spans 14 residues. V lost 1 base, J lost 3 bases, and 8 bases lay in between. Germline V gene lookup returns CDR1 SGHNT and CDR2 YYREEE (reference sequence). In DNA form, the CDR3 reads TGTGCCAGCAGCTTGTTATCAGGCTACAATGAGCAGTTCTTC. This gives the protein CASSLLSGYNEQFF.

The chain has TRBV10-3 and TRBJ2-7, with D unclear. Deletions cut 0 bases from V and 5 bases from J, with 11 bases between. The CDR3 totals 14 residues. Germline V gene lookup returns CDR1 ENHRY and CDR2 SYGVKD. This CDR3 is CAISESTRRDEQYF. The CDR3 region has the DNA TGTGCCATCAGTGAGTCGACACGGAGAGACGAGCAGTACTTC.

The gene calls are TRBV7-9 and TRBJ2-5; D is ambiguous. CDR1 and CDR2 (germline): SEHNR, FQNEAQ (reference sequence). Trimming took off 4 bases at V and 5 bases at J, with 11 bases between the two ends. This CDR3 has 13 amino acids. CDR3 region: CASSSSGRETQYF. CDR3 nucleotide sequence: TGTGCCAGCAGCTCTAGTGGGCGGGAGACCCAGTACTTC.

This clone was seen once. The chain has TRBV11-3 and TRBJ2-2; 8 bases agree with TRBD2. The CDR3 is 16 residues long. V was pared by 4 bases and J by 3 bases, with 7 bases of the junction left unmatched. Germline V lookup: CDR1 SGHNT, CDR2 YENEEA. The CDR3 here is CASSYPGGGDTGELFF. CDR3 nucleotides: TGTGCCAGCAGCTATCCCGGGGGGGGCGACACCGGGGAGCTGTTTTTT.

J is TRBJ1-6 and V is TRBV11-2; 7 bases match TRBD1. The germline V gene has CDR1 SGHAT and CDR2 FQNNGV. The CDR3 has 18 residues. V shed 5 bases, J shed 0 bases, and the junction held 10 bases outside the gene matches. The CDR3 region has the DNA TGTGCCAGCAGCACTCTGGACAGGCGGAGCTCCTATAATTCACCCCTCCACTTT. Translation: CASSTLDRRSSYNSPLHF.

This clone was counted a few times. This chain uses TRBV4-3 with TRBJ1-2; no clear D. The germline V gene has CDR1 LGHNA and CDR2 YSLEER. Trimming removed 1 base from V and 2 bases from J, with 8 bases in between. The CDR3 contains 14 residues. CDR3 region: CASSQGTENYGYTF. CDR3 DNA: TGCGCCAGCAGCCAAGGAACGGAGAACTATGGCTACACCTTC.

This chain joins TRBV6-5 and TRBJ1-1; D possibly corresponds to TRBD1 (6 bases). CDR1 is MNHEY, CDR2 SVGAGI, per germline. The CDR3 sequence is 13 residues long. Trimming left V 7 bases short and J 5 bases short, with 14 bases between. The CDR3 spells CASTTGRGTEAFF. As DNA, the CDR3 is TGTGCCAGCACCACAGGAAGGGGGACTGAAGCTTTCTTT.

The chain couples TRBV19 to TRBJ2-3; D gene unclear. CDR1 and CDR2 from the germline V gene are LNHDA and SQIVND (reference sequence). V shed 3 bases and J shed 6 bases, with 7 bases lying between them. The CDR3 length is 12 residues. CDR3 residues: CASSIWADTQYF. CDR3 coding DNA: TGTGCCAGTAGTATCTGGGCGGATACGCAGTATTTT. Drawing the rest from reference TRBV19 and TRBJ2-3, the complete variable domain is DGGITQSPKYLFRKEGQNVTLSCEQNLNHDAMYWYRQDPGQGLRLIYYSQIVNDFQKGDIAEGYSVSREKKESFPLTVTSAQKNPTAFYLCASSIWADTQYFGPGTRLTVL.

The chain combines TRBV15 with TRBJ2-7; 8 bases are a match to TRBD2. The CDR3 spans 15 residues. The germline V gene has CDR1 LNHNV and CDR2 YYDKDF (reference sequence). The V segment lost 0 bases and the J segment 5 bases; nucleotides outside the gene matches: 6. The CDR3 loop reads CATSRDLSGNDEQYF. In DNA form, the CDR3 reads TGTGCCACCAGCAGAGATCTTAGCGGGAACGACGAGCAGTACTTC.

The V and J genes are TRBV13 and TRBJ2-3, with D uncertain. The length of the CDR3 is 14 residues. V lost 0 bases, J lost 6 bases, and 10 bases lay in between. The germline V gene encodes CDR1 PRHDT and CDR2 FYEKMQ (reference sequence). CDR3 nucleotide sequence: TGTGCCAGCAGCTTAGGTCCAGCTAGGGATACGCAGTATTTT. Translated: CASSLGPARDTQYF.